These 19 T cell receptor beta chains originate from one sample sequenced in a study of T cell repertoires in aging, cancer and after chemotherapy. Rearranged V-D-J TRB sequences were amplified with a mixed TRB-A/B primer pool. TCRdb fed the multiplex PCR reads into MiXCR, producing one record per CDR3 protein. The data hold approximately 4,900 distinct CDR3 sequences, with roughly 26% observed a single time. The template was genomic DNA from peripheral blood, not RNA. The sequencing sample was made of blood. These receptors all come from a human donor in good health.

By proportion, this clonotype is medium-sized. CDR3: CASTRDTSTDTQYF. The CDR3 DNA reads TGTGCCAGCACCCGGGACACTAGCACAGATACGCAGTATTTT. This sequence joins TRBV6-1 and TRBJ2-3, with D maybe TRBD1 (6 bases). The CDR3 sequence is 14 residues long. Trimming shortened V by 7 bases and J by 0 bases, and 11 bases separated the two germline ends. From germline, CDR1 is MNHNS and CDR2 SASEGT.

This clonotype was seen once. This rearrangement joins TRBV4-3 to TRBJ2-3; D ambiguous. Germline-derived CDR1 and CDR2 are LGHNA and YSLEER. The CDR3 has 16 residues. Between the trimmed V and J ends, which lost 2 bases and 0 bases, there was a span of 12 bases. CDR3 in DNA: TGCGCCAGCAGCCAACCCCCGGGTCCCAGCACAGATACGCAGTATTTT. Translation: CASSQPPGPSTDTQYF.

A few counts support this clonotype. The J gene is TRBJ2-7, the V gene TRBV4-2, with D uncertain. The germline V gene encodes CDR1 LGHNA and CDR2 YNFKEQ. The CDR3 loop spans 13 amino acids. The ends were cut back, 4 bases at V and 3 bases at J, with 10 bases in the middle. The CDR3 nucleotides read TGTGCCAGCAGCCCCCCGGAGAGCTACGAGCAGTACTTC. It codes for CASSPPESYEQYF.

This chain joins TRBV4-3 and TRBJ2-3; a possible D gene is TRBD1 (5 bases). The V end lost 0 bases, the J end lost 3 bases, and 13 bases lay between the germline ends. The CDR3 length is 16 residues. Germline loops: CDR1 LGHNA, CDR2 YSLEER. The CDR3 coding sequence is TGCGCCAGCAGCCAAGAATTTTCAGGGCCTACAGATACGCAGTATTTT. Protein product: CASSQEFSGPTDTQYF.

The chain has TRBV7-9 and TRBJ2-1, with no clear D. V lost 4 bases and J 4 bases, leaving 11 bases between the germline ends. The length of the CDR3 is 14 residues. The V gene's germline CDR1 is SEHNR and CDR2 FQNEAQ (reference sequence). DNA of the CDR3: TGTGCCAGCAGCTCCACCAATGAGTACAATGAGCAGTTCTTC. Translating gives CASSSTNEYNEQFF.

This sequence joins TRBV7-2 and TRBJ1-2; no clear D gene. This CDR3 comprises 12 residues. Germline V CDR1 and CDR2: SGHTA, FQGNSA. Between the trimmed V and J ends, which lost 3 bases and 4 bases, there was a span of 6 bases. In DNA form, the CDR3 reads TGTGCCAGCAGCTTGACTTCCTATGGCTACACCTTC. Protein product: CASSLTSYGYTF.

This clonotype was seen a few times. J is TRBJ1-5 and V is TRBV6-2 or TRBV6-3; TRBD1 is a possible D gene (6 bases). V was cut by 5 bases and J by 2 bases, with 13 bases left in between. CDR1 and CDR2 (germline): MNHEY, SVGEGT. There are 15 residues in the CDR3. CDR3 in DNA: TGTGCCAGCAGTCCACAGGGATCGGGCAATCAGCCCCAGCATTTT. It is translated as CASSPQGSGNQPQHF.

The V and J genes are TRBV20-1 and TRBJ1-2; 8 bases line up with TRBD1. V dropped 0 bases and J dropped 4; count of bases not matched to a gene: 7. The V gene's germline CDR1 is DFQATT and CDR2 SNEGSKA (reference sequence). This CDR3 is 15 amino acids long. The CDR3 here is CSARDQRQGIYGYTF. CDR3 in DNA: TGCAGTGCTAGAGATCAGCGACAGGGGATCTATGGCTACACCTTC.

This clonotype is labeled medium-sized (0.01 to 0.1%). The chain joins TRBV7-9 to TRBJ2-5; D perhaps matches TRBD1 (5 bases). CDR3 length: 16 residues. Germline lookup yields CDR1 SEHNR and CDR2 FQNEAQ (reference sequence). V was shortened by 2 bases and J by 2 bases, with 15 bases between the two germline ends. As DNA, the CDR3 is TGTGCCAGCAGCTTACGGGCGGACACCCGTCAAGAGACCCAGTACTTC. Translation gives CASSLRADTRQETQYF.

The chain combines TRBV6-4 with TRBJ1-5; D is undetermined. The CDR3 is 13 amino acids. The V and J ends lost 3 bases and 1 base respectively, with 4 bases between them. Per the germline V gene, CDR1 is MRHNA and CDR2 is SNTAGT. CDR3 in amino acids: CASSEGSNQPQHF. As DNA, the CDR3 is TGTGCCAGCAGTGAGGGGAGCAATCAGCCCCAGCATTTT.

V usage is TRBV20-1 and J usage is TRBJ1-4; D is ambiguous. CDR1 DFQATT and CDR2 SNEGSKA come from the germline V gene (reference sequence). Trimming stripped 0 bases from V and 0 bases from J, with 2 bases between. The CDR3 contains 13 residues. Written as DNA, the CDR3 is TGCAGTGCTAGAGATGCAACTAATGAAAAACTGTTTTTT. Translation: CSARDATNEKLFF.

This clonotype is medium-sized (0.01 to 0.1%) within its sample. The chain couples TRBV6-2 or TRBV6-3 to TRBJ2-7, with 8 bases matching TRBD1. The germline gives CDR1 MNHEY, CDR2 SVGEGT. This CDR3 region has 13 residues. Trimming took 6 bases from V and 2 from J; bases not matched to a gene: 3. This CDR3 reads CASSIQGAYEQYF. The DNA for the CDR3 is TGTGCCAGCAGCATACAGGGGGCCTACGAGCAGTACTTC.

This clonotype is medium-sized. The chain recombines TRBV27 with TRBJ1-6; D might be TRBD1 (5 bases). V dropped 2 bases and J dropped 7 bases, with 9 bases sitting between them. Per germline, CDR1 MNHEY and CDR2 SMNVEV (reference sequence). The CDR3 loop spans 14 amino acids. CDR3 residues: CASSLRGMNSPLHF. CDR3 sequence (DNA): TGTGCCAGCAGTTTACGGGGGATGAATTCACCCCTCCACTTT.

V gene TRBV7-2 combines with J gene TRBJ2-5; TRBD1 matches 10 bases. The CDR3 loop spans 16 amino acids. CDR1 and CDR2 from the germline V gene are SGHTA and FQGNSA. The trim removed 0 bases at V and 7 bases at J, leaving 8 bases unmatched. In DNA, the CDR3 is TGTGCCAGCAGCTTAGCAGCCGGGACAGGGGATCTGACCCAGTACTTC. It is translated as CASSLAAGTGDLTQYF.

Sample share makes this clonotype medium-sized. Here the CDR3 DNA reads TGTGCCACCAGCAGAGAGAAGGGCTTTTCGGAGACCCAGTACTTC. Its translation: CATSREKGFSETQYF. The chain uses TRBV15 and TRBJ2-5; D ambiguous. This CDR3 region has 15 residues. Trimming removed 0 bases at V and 5 bases at J, with 13 bases between. The V gene's germline CDR1 is LNHNV and CDR2 YYDKDF (reference sequence).

This clonotype was detected only a few times. This chain joins TRBV7-9 and TRBJ2-7; D is possibly TRBD1 (6 bases). V lost 5 bases and J lost 0, with 20 bases in between. Germline V gene lookup returns CDR1 SEHNR and CDR2 FQNEAQ (reference sequence). CDR3 size: 17 residues. The CDR3, as DNA: TGTGCCAGCAGCAACCGCCCGACCGACAGGCCCTCCTACGAGCAGTACTTC. This translates into CASSNRPTDRPSYEQYF.

This clonotype counts as medium-sized. V is TRBV19 and J is TRBJ2-2, with 7 bases aligning to TRBD1. CDR1 LNHDA and CDR2 SQIVND come from the germline V gene (reference sequence). The CDR3 has 15 amino acids. Trimming took 9 bases from V and 5 from J; bases not matched to a gene: 12. DNA for the CDR3: TGTGCCAGCTCTCTCGGGACAGTCTTTACCGGGGAGCTGTTTTTT. As protein: CASSLGTVFTGELFF.

This chain joins TRBV20-1 and TRBJ2-2; the D is unclear. V was clipped by 3 bases and J by 0 bases, with 8 bases between them. The CDR3 is 14 residues long. Germline V gives CDR1 DFQATT, CDR2 SNEGSKA (reference sequence). Here the CDR3 DNA reads TGCAGTGCTAGGGGGTACGCGAACACCGGGGAGCTGTTTTTT. As protein: CSARGYANTGELFF.

This clonotype is classed as medium-sized. The V and J genes are TRBV12-3 or TRBV12-4 and TRBJ2-3, with TRBD2 identical over 10 bases. The CDR3 sequence is 16 residues long. Trimming cost V 5 bases and J 3 bases; bases outside gene matches: 8. CDR3 residues: CASSLRAGGPTDTQYF. The DNA of the CDR3 is TGTGCCAGCAGTCTCCGAGCGGGAGGGCCGACAGATACGCAGTATTTT.